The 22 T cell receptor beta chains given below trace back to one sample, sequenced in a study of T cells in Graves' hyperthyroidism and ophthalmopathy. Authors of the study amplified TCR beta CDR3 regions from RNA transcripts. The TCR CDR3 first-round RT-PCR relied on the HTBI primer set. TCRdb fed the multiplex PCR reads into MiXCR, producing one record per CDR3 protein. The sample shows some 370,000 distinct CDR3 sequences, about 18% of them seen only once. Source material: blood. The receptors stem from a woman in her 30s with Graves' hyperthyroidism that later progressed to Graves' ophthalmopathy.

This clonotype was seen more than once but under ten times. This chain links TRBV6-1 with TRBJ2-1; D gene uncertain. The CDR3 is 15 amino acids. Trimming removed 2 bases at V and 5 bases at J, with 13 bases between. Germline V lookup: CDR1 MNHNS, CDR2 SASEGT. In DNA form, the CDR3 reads TGTGCCAGCAGTGAATTTGGACCACTTAACAATGAGCAGTTCTTC. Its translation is CASSEFGPLNNEQFF.

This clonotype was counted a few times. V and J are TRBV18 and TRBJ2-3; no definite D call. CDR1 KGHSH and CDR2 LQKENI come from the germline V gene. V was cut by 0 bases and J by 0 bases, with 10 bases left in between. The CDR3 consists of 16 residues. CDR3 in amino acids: CASSPPVTPSTDTQYF. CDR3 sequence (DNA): TGTGCCAGCTCACCACCAGTCACCCCAAGCACAGATACGCAGTATTTT.

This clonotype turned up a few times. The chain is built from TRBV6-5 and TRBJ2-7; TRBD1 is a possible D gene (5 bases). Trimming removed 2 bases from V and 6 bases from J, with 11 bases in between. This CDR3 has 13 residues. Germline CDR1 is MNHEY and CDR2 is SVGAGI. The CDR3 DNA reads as TGTGCCAGCAGTTACACAGGTGAGAGCGAGCAGTACTTC. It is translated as CASSYTGESEQYF.

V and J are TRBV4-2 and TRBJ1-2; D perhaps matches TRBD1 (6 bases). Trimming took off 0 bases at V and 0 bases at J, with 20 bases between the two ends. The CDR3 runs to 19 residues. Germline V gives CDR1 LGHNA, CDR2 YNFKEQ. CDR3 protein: CASSQEGTSHTLANYGYTF. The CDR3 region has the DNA TGTGCCAGCAGCCAAGAGGGGACAAGCCATACCCTAGCTAACTATGGCTACACCTTC.

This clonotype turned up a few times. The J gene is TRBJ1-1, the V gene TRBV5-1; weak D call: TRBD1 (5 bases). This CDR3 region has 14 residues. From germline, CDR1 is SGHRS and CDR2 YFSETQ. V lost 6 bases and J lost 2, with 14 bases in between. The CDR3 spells CASTSGTSNTEAFF. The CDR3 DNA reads TGCGCCAGCACCTCCGGGACTTCTAACACTGAAGCTTTCTTT.

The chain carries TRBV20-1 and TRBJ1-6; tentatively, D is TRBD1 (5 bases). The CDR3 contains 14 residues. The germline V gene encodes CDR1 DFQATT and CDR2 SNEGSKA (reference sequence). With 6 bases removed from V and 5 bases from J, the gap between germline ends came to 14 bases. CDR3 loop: CSANRFGHNSPLHF. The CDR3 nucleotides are TGCAGTGCAAACAGGTTCGGCCATAATTCACCCCTCCACTTT.

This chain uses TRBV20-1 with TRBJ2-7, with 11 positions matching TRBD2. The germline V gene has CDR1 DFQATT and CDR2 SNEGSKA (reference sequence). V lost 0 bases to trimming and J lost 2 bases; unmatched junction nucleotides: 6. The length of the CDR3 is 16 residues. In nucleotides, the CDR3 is TGCAGTGCTAGAGATTTGTCTAGCGGGGGGCCCTACGAGCAGTACTTC. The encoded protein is CSARDLSSGGPYEQYF.

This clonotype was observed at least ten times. The CDR3 is CASSQDRSGQGSYEQYF. For the CDR3, the DNA is TGTGCCAGCAGCCAAGATCGGTCAGGACAGGGGTCCTACGAGCAGTACTTC. The chain is built from TRBV3-1 and TRBJ2-7, with 9 positions matching TRBD1. Unmatched junction bases numbered 7, after V lost 0 bases and J lost 1 base. The CDR3 is 17 residues long. Germline CDR1 and CDR2: LGHDT and YNNKEL (reference sequence).

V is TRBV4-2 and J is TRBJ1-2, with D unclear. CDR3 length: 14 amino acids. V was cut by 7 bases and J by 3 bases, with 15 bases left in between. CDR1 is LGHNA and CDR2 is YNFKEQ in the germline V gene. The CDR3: CASNIGGRDYGYTF. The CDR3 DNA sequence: TGTGCCAGCAACATAGGAGGCCGGGACTATGGCTACACCTTC.

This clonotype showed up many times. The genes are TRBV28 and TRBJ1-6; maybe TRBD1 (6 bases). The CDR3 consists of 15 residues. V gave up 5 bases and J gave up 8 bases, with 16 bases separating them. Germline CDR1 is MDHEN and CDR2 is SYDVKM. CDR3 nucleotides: TGTGCCAGCAGTCCCCCCGACAGGCGGTATTCACCCCTCCACTTT. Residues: CASSPPDRRYSPLHF.

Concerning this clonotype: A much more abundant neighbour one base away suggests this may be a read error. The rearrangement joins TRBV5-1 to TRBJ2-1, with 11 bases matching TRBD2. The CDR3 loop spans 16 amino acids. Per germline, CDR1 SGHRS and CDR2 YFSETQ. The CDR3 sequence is CASSAFSGGATGEHFF. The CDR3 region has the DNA TGCGCCAGCAGCGCCTTTAGCGGGGGGGCCACGGGTGAGCACTTCTTC.

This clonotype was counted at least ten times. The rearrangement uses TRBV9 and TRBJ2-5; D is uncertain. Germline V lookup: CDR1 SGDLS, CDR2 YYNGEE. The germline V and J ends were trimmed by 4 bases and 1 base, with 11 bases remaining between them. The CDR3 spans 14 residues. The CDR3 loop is CASSSQSSQETQYF. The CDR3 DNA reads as TGTGCCAGCAGCTCGCAAAGCTCCCAAGAGACCCAGTACTTC.

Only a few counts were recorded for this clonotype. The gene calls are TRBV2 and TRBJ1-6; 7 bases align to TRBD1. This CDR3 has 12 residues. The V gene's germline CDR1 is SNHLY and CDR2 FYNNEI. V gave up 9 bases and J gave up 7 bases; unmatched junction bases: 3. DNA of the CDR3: TGTGCCAGGGGGACAGTCAATTCACCCCTCCACTTT. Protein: CARGTVNSPLHF.

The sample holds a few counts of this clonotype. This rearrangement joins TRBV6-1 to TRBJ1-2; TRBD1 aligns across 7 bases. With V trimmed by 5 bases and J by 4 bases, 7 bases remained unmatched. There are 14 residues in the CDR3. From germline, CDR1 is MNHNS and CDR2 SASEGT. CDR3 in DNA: TGTGCCAGCAGTCCAACAGGGGCGGCCTATGGCTACACCTTC. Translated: CASSPTGAAYGYTF.

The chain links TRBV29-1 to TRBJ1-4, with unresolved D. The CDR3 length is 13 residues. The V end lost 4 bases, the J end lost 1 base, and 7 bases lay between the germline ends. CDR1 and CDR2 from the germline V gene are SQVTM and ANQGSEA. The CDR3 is CSVAAGTNEKLFF. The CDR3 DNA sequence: TGCAGCGTTGCTGCAGGAACTAATGAAAAACTGTTTTTT.

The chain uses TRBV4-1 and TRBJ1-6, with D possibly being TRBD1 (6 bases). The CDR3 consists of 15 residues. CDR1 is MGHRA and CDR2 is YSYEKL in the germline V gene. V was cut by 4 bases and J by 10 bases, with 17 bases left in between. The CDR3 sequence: CASSLGGGLSSPLHF. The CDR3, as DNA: TGCGCCAGCAGCCTCGGCGGGGGGCTTAGCTCACCCCTCCACTTT.

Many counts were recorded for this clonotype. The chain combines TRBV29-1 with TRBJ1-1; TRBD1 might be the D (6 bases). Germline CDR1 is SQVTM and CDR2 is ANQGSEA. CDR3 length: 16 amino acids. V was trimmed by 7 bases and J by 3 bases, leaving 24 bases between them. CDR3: CSGVGMGTKSYTEAFF. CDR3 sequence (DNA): TGCAGCGGGGTCGGAATGGGGACAAAAAGTTACACTGAAGCTTTCTTT. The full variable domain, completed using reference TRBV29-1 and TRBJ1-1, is SAVISQKPSRDICQRGTSLTIQCQVDSQVTMMFWYRQQPGQSLTLIATANQGSEATYESGFVIDKFPISRPNLTFSTLTVSNMSPEDSSIYLCSGVGMGTKSYTEAFFGQGTRLTVV.

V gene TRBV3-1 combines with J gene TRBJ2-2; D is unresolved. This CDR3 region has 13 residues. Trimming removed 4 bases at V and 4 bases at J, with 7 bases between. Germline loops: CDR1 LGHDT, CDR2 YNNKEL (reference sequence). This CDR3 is CASSPLPTGELFF. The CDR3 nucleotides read TGTGCCAGCAGCCCCCTCCCCACCGGGGAGCTGTTTTTT.

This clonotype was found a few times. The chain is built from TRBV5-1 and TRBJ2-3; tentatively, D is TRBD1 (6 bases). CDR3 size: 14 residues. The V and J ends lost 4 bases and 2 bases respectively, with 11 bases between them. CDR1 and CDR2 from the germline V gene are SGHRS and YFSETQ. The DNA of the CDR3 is TGCGCCAGCAGCAATGGACAGCACACAGATACGCAGTATTTT. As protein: CASSNGQHTDTQYF.

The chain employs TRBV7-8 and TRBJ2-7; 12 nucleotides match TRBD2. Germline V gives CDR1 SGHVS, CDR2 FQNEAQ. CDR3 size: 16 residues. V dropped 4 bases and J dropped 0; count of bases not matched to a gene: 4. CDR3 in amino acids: CASSSRTSGTSYEQYF. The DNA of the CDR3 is TGTGCCAGCAGCTCCCGGACTAGCGGGACCTCCTACGAGCAGTACTTC.

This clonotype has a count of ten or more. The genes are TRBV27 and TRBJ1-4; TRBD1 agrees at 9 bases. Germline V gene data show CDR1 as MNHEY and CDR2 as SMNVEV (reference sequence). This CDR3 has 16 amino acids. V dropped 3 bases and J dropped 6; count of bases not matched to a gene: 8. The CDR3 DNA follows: TGTGCCAGCAGTTTGTATCCGGGACAGGGATATGAAAAACTGTTTTTT. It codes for CASSLYPGQGYEKLFF.

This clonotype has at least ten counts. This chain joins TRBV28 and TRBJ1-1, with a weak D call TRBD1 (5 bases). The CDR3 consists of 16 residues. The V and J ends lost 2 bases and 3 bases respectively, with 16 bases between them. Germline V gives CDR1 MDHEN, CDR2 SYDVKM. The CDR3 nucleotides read TGTGCCAGCAGTTTAGGTTGGCGGCAGGGCGACACTGAAGCTTTCTTT. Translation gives CASSLGWRQGDTEAFF. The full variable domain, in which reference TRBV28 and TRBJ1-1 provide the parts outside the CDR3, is DVKVTQSSRYLVKRTGEKVFLECVQDMDHENMFWYRQDPGLGLRLIYFSYDVKMKEKGDIPEGYSVSREKKERFSLILESASTNQTSMYLCASSLGWRQGDTEAFFGQGTRLTVV.